Listed below are T cell receptor beta chains from one sample, sequenced in a study of cytomegalovirus exposure and HLA in healthy donors. TCRdb keeps only in-frame clones here, not all; method: immunoSEQ multiplex PCR. The sample includes about 160,000 clones, about four fifths of them seen just once. The material sequenced was PBMCs. These receptor sequences come from a woman between 18 and 30 years old in good health and CMV-seronegative. Each CDR3 is given with its conserved first and last residue. A D gene is named only where the DNA matches it firmly. Only some rows state a clone size, as once, few, many or a class for expanded clones.

V,J,D,size,CDR3,DNA
TRBV14,TRBJ2-3,.,.,CASSQGGRSTDTQYF,TGTGCCAGCAGCCAAGGGGGGAGGAGCACAGATACGCAGTATTTT
TRBV7-2,TRBJ2-5,.,.,CASSLNGFQETQYF,TGTGCCAGCAGCTTAAATGGCTTCCAAGAGACCCAGTACTTC
TRBV6-5,TRBJ2-7,.,.,CASSYGEAGEQYF,TGTGCCAGCAGTTATGGGGAGGCGGGCGAGCAGTACTTC
TRBV19,TRBJ2-2,TRBD2,.,CASKETSGRALAGELFF,TGTGCCAGTAAGGAGACTAGCGGGAGGGCCTTGGCCGGGGAGCTGTTTTTT
TRBV25-1,TRBJ1-4,TRBD1,.,CASSGTGGFEKLFF,TGTGCCAGCAGTGGGACAGGGGGTTTTGAAAAACTGTTTTTT
TRBV5-1,TRBJ2-3,.,.,CASSLSTGSTDTQYF,TGCGCCAGCAGCTTATCAACGGGGAGCACAGATACGCAGTATTTT
TRBV7-2,TRBJ1-1,.,few,CASSNPGHLNTEAFF,TGTGCCAGCAGCAATCCGGGACATTTGAACACTGAAGCTTTCTTT
TRBV5-5,TRBJ1-1,TRBD1,.,CASSRDAGGRGAFF,TGTGCCAGCAGCAGAGACGCAGGGGGAAGGGGAGCTTTCTTT
TRBV7-2,TRBJ2-3,.,.,CASSQAGRTLSTDTQYF,TGTGCCAGCAGTCAGGCGGGCAGGACCTTAAGCACAGATACGCAGTATTTT
TRBV28,TRBJ1-5,.,.,CASSHDSSNQPQHF,TGTGCCAGCAGTCATGACAGTAGCAATCAGCCCCAGCATTTT
TRBV11-2,TRBJ2-7,.,.,CASSKPGWSSPDEQYF,TGTGCCAGCAGCAAACCCGGTTGGTCTAGCCCCGACGAGCAGTACTTC
TRBV10-1,TRBJ1-5,.,.,CASSDKNNQPQHF,TGCGCCAGCAGTGACAAAAACAATCAGCCCCAGCATTTT
TRBV5-1,TRBJ1-5,.,.,CASSLGGGEGPQHF,TGCGCCAGCAGCTTGGGCGGGGGAGAGGGACCCCAGCATTTT
TRBV28,TRBJ2-3,TRBD2,.,CATTRASGRTDTQYF,TGTGCCACAACGCGGGCTAGCGGCCGCACAGATACGCAGTATTTT
TRBV7-6,TRBJ1-1,TRBD1,.,CASSSETGLNTEAFF,TGTGCCAGCAGCTCCGAGACAGGGTTGAACACTGAAGCTTTCTTT
TRBV2,TRBJ2-3,TRBD2,.,CASSPQTSGRRDTQYF,TGTGCCAGCAGTCCCCAAACTAGCGGGAGGAGAGATACGCAGTATTTT